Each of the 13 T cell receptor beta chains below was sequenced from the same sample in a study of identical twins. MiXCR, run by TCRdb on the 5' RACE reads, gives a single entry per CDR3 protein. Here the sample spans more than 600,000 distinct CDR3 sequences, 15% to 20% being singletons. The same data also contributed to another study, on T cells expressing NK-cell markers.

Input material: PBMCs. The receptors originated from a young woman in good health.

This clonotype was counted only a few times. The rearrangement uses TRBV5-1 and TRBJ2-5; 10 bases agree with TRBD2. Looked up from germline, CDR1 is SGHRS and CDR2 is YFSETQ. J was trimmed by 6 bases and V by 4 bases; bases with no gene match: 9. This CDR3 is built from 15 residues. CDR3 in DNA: TGCGCCAGCAGCGCGCTAGCGGGGGAGTTGAAGACCCAGTACTTC. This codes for CASSALAGELKTQYF.

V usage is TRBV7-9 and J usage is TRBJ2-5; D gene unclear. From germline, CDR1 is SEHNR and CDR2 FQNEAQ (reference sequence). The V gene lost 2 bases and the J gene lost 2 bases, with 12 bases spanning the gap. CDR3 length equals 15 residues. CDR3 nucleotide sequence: TGTGCCAGCAGCTTACCCCCAAACTCTCAAGAGACCCAGTACTTC. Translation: CASSLPPNSQETQYF.

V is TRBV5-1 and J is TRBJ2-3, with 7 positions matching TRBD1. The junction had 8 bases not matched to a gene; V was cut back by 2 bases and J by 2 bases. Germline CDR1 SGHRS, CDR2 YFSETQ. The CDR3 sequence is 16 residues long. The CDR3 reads CASSLLPGQTTDTQYF. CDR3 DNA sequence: TGCGCCAGCAGCTTACTTCCGGGACAGACCACAGATACGCAGTATTTT.

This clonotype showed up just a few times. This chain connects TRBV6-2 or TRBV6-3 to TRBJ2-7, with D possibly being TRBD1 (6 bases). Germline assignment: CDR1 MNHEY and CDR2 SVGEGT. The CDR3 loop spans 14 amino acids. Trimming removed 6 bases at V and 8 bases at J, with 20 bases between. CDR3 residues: CASSRDIYLVKQYF. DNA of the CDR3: TGTGCCAGCAGCAGGGACATCTACCTTGTGAAGCAGTACTTC.

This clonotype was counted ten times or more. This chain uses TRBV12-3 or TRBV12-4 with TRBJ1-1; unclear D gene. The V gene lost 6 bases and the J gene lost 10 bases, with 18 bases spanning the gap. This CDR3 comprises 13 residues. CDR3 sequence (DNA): TGTGCCAGCAGGGGTCATGGGGTTGGGCCAGCTTTCTTT. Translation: CASRGHGVGPAFF.

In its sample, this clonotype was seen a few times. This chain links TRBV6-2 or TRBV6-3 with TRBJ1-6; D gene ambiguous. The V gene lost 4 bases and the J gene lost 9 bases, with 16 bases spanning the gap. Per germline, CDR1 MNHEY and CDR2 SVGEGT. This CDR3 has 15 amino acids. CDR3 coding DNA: TGTGCCAGCAGTTTTTTATCGGGAAGTAGTTCACCCCTCCACTTT. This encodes CASSFLSGSSSPLHF.

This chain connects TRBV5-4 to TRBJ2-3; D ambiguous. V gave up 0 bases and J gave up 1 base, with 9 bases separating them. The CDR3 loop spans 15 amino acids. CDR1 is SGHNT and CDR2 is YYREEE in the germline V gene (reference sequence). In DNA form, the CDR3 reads TGTGCCAGCAGCTTGGAGTGGGAAGGCACAGATACGCAGTATTTT. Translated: CASSLEWEGTDTQYF.

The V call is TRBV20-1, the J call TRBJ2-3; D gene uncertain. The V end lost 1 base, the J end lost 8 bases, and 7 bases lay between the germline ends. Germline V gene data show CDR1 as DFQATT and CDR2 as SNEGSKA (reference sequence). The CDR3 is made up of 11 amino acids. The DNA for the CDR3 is TGCAGTGCTAGAGTTAGTGGTACGCAGTATTTT. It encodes CSARVSGTQYF.

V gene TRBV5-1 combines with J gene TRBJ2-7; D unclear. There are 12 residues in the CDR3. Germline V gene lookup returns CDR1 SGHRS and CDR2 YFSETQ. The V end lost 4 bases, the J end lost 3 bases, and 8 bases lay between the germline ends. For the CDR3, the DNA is TGCGCCAGCAGCCCCGATTACTACGAGCAGTACTTC. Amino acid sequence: CASSPDYYEQYF.

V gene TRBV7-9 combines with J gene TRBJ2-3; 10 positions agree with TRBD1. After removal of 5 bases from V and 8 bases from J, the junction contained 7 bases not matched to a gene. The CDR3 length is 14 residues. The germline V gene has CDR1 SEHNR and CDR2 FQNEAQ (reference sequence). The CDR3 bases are TGTGCCAGCAGCCCAGGGACAGGGGCTGGTACGCAGTATTTT. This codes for CASSPGTGAGTQYF.

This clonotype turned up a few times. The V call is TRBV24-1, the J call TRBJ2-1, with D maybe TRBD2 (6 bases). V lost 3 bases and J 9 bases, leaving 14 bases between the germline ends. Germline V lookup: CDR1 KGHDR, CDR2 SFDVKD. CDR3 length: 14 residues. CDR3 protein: CATSDPGTQGEQFF. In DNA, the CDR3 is TGTGCCACCAGTGATCCCGGGACTCAGGGTGAGCAGTTCTTC.

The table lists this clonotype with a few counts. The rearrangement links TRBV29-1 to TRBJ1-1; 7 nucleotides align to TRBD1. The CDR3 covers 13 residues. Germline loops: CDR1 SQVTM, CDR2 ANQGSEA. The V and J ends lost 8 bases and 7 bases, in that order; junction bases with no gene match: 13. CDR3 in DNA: TGCAGCACTCGGGAACAGGGGCGCGGTGAAGCTTTCTTT. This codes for CSTREQGRGEAFF.

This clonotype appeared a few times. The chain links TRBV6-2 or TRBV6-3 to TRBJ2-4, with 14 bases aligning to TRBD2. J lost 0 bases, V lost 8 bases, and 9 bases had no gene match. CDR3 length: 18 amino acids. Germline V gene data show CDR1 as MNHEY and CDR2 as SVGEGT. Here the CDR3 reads CASGWTSGGPIAKNIQYF. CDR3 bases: TGTGCCAGCGGCTGGACTAGCGGGGGGCCCATAGCCAAAAACATTCAGTACTTC.